This paragraph covers one T cell receptor (beta chain) sequence. The data originate from a study of blood T cell repertoires in COVID-19. About the research overall: Acute and convalescent COVID-19 specimens originated in the United States, Italy and Spain. The cDNA or gDNA used as material had been derived from T cells, B-cell-depleted T cells, or PBMCs.

In the original processing: Estimated nucleated cell counts came from reference gene primer amplification. Some clones are missing from TCRdb's copy, which holds only in-frame ones; the method was immunoSEQ multiplex PCR. The V and J calls and clone size were taken over from that table, and D and trimming were inferred from the DNA. The data show tens of thousands of clones, about nine tenths seen once. Germline V gene lookup returns CDR1 KGHDR and CDR2 SFDVKD. V lost 1 base and J lost 12; bases outside the gene matches: 11. The CDR3 runs 15 residues. Source material: peripheral blood. The source is a human donor in a cohort sampled during active COVID-19. This chain connects TRBV24-1 to TRBJ2-1; 7 bases line up with TRBD1. CDR3 protein: CATSDFTLQGLWQFF. The DNA of the CDR3 is TGTGCCACCAGTGATTTCACGTTACAGGGGTTATGGCAGTTCTTC.